Presented here are 26 T cell receptor beta chains from one specimen sequenced in a study of T cell responses to AZD1222 COVID-19 vaccine. Using immunoSEQ multiplex PCR, the repertoire was profiled, and TCRdb retains in-frame clones only, with some absent. The sample has about 56,000 clones, about 80% seen once. The sample here was peripheral blood, taken 28 days after the second AZD1222 dose. The receptors were sampled from an adult who received the AZD1222 COVID-19 vaccine.

The chain joins TRBV7-9 to TRBJ1-6; D is uncertain. CDR3 length: 13 residues. V lost 0 bases to trimming and J lost 7 bases, with 4 bases between them. The germline V gene encodes CDR1 SEHNR and CDR2 FQNEAQ (reference sequence). CDR3 protein: CASSLAVNSPLHF. The CDR3 DNA reads as TGTGCCAGCAGCTTAGCGGTGAATTCACCCCTCCACTTT.

The V and J genes are TRBV9 and TRBJ1-2, with 12 bases fitting TRBD1. Germline CDR1 is SGDLS and CDR2 is YYNGEE. The CDR3 spans 16 residues. The trim removed 3 bases at V and 3 bases at J, leaving 6 bases unmatched. CDR3 sequence (DNA): TGTGCCAGCAGCGAAAGGGACAGGGGGCTTCACTATGGCTACACCTTC. Translated: CASSERDRGLHYGYTF.

The chain recombines TRBV27 with TRBJ2-2, with 8 bases that match TRBD1. This CDR3 region has 14 residues. CDR1 and CDR2 from the germline V gene are MNHEY and SMNVEV (reference sequence). V was pared by 8 bases and J by 3 bases, with 5 bases of the junction left unmatched. Here the CDR3 DNA reads TGTGCCAGCGCCGACAGGGGACACACCGGGGAGCTGTTTTTT. Translation gives CASADRGHTGELFF.

The chain carries TRBV4-1 and TRBJ2-1; D perhaps matches TRBD2 (6 bases). Trimming took 0 bases from V and 10 from J, leaving 10 bases between them. Germline CDR1 is MGHRA and CDR2 is YSYEKL. The CDR3 totals 13 residues. The CDR3 region is CASSQELAGEQFF. The CDR3 bases are TGCGCCAGCAGCCAAGAACTAGCCGGCGAGCAGTTCTTC.

The chain recombines TRBV6-5 with TRBJ1-1; 7 bases match TRBD1. The germline V gene encodes CDR1 MNHEY and CDR2 SVGAGI. This CDR3 is 14 amino acids long. The junction had 6 bases not matched to a gene; V was cut back by 4 bases and J by 4 bases. Here the CDR3 DNA reads TGTGCCAGCAGTTCCTTAGGACAGGTCACTGAAGCTTTCTTT. It codes for CASSSLGQVTEAFF.

The chain links TRBV14 to TRBJ1-3; maybe TRBD1 (5 bases). This CDR3 is 15 amino acids long. The germline gives CDR1 SGHDN, CDR2 FVKESK. Trimming took off 9 bases at V and 4 bases at J, with 19 bases between the two ends. For the CDR3, the DNA is TGTGCCAGTTCCGGGACTCCCGATGGCGGAAACACCATATATTTT. It codes for CASSGTPDGGNTIYF.

CDR3 DNA: TGCAGCGTTGCGTTGGACAGGTCTGGGGGCTACACCTTC. Encoded protein: CSVALDRSGGYTF. The chain combines TRBV29-1 with TRBJ1-2, with 7 bases matching TRBD1. From germline, CDR1 is SQVTM and CDR2 ANQGSEA. V trimming: 4 bases; J trimming: 8 bases; junction bases outside the gene matches: 10. The CDR3 consists of 13 residues.

The chain employs TRBV2 and TRBJ2-3; TRBD2 matches at 7 bases. The germline CDR1 and CDR2 sequences are SNHLY and FYNNEI. CDR3 length: 14 residues. The junction had 3 bases not matched to a gene; V was cut back by 3 bases and J by 3 bases. The CDR3, as DNA: TGTGCCAGCAGTGATCTGGGGGGGACAGATACGCAGTATTTT. Translating gives CASSDLGGTDTQYF. Filled out from reference TRBV2 and TRBJ2-3, the complete variable domain reads EPEVTQTPSHQVTQMGQEVILRCVPISNHLYFYWYRQILGQKVEFLVSFYNNEISEKSEIFDDQFSVERPDGSNFTLKIRSTKLEDSAMYFCASSDLGGTDTQYFGPGTRLTVL.

The rearrangement links TRBV18 to TRBJ2-7; 9 bases are a match to TRBD2. The trim removed 8 bases at V and 5 bases at J, leaving 7 bases unmatched. The CDR3 contains 13 residues. Germline CDR1 reads KGHSH; CDR2 reads LQKENI. CDR3 DNA: TGTGCCAGCCGAAATAGCGGGGGTGACGAGCAGTACGTC. It specifies CASRNSGGDEQYV.

This chain uses TRBV3-1 (or the pseudogene TRBV3-2) with TRBJ2-5, with 7 nucleotides matching TRBD1. The CDR3 has 13 amino acids. The germline V gene encodes CDR1 LGHDT and CDR2 YNNKEL (reference sequence). The V gene end was trimmed by 4 bases and the J gene end by 2 bases; junction bases not matched to a gene: 1. This chain's CDR3 is CASSRDSQETQYF. The CDR3 region has the DNA TGTGCCAGCAGCCGGGACAGTCAAGAGACCCAGTACTTC.

V and J are TRBV11-2 and TRBJ2-2; D possibly corresponds to TRBD1 (5 bases). V lost 5 bases and J 6 bases, leaving 19 bases between the germline ends. From germline, CDR1 is SGHAT and CDR2 FQNNGV. This CDR3 region has 16 residues. Here the CDR3 DNA reads TGTGCCAGCAGCCTTCAAGGACAAAGGGGTTCCGGGGAGCTGTTTTTT. Its protein is CASSLQGQRGSGELFF.

The chain is built from TRBV3-1 (or the pseudogene TRBV3-2) and TRBJ1-6; a possible D gene is TRBD1 (5 bases). V was cut by 0 bases and J by 10 bases, with 10 bases left in between. The germline V gene has CDR1 LGHDT and CDR2 YNNKEL (reference sequence). This CDR3 has 14 residues. CDR3 region: CASSQDGWGSPLHF. As DNA, the CDR3 is TGTGCCAGCAGCCAAGACGGTTGGGGGTCACCCCTCCACTTT.

This chain joins TRBV7-8 and TRBJ2-1; D gene unclear. The CDR3 totals 13 residues. Germline CDR1 SGHVS, CDR2 FQNEAQ. V shed 2 bases and J shed 7 bases, with 9 bases lying between them. The CDR3 nucleotides are TGTGCCAGCAGCTTACCCGGAAGGAATGAGCAGTTCTTC. Its translation: CASSLPGRNEQFF.

The V gene is TRBV5-5, the J gene TRBJ2-5, with 7 bases matching TRBD1. This CDR3 has 14 residues. Germline loops: CDR1 SGHKS, CDR2 YYEKEE (reference sequence). The junction had 3 bases not matched to a gene; V was cut back by 2 bases and J by 2 bases. The CDR3 spells CASSFAGGQETQYF. In DNA form, the CDR3 reads TGTGCCAGCAGCTTTGCAGGGGGTCAAGAGACCCAGTACTTC.

The chain combines TRBV28 with TRBJ1-3; TRBD1 is a possible D gene (5 bases). The CDR3 runs to 16 residues. Looked up from germline, CDR1 is MDHEN and CDR2 is SYDVKM. V was trimmed by 3 bases and J by 2 bases, leaving 14 bases between them. CDR3 loop: CASSLAGDRAGNTIYF. Written as DNA, the CDR3 is TGTGCCAGCAGTTTGGCGGGGGACCGCGCTGGAAACACCATATATTTT.

The V gene is TRBV6-5, the J gene TRBJ2-5, with 7 nucleotides matching TRBD2. The CDR3 length is 13 residues. Losses at the gene ends were 5 bases for V and 5 bases for J; bases not matched to a gene: 5. Per the germline V gene, CDR1 is MNHEY and CDR2 is SVGAGI. CDR3 region: CASSTGGRETQYF. The CDR3 nucleotides read TGTGCCAGCAGTACGGGAGGTCGGGAGACCCAGTACTTC.

This clone was counted a single time. This chain joins TRBV6-1 and TRBJ2-7, with D possibly being TRBD1 (5 bases). The CDR3 covers 15 residues. Germline CDR1 MNHNS, CDR2 SASEGT. V lost 2 bases, J lost 4 bases, and 15 bases lay in between. The DNA of the CDR3 is TGTGCCAGCAGTGAAAGGGCAGGGTATAGGTACGAGCAGTACGTC. It specifies CASSERAGYRYEQYV.

This clone was found a few times. The chain employs TRBV5-1 and TRBJ2-1; perhaps D is TRBD1 or TRBD2 (5 bases each). The CDR3 length is 15 residues. Germline values: CDR1 SGHRS, CDR2 YFSETQ. Between the trimmed V and J ends, which lost 0 bases and 6 bases, there was a span of 13 bases. The CDR3 loop reads CASSLVGRAGNEQFF. The CDR3 nucleotides read TGCGCCAGCAGCTTGGTAGGCAGGGCGGGCAATGAGCAGTTCTTC. Looking up the rest from reference TRBV5-1 and TRBJ2-1 gives the full variable domain: KAGVTQTPRYLIKTRGQQVTLSCSPISGHRSVSWYQQTPGQGLQFLFEYFSETQRNKGNFPGRFSGRQFSNSRSEMNVSTLELGDSALYLCASSLVGRAGNEQFFGPGTRLTVL.

This clone was found once. This chain uses TRBV6-5 with TRBJ1-1; maybe TRBD1 (6 bases). Per germline, CDR1 MNHEY and CDR2 SVGAGI. Trimming shortened V by 6 bases and J by 1 base, and 9 bases separated the two germline ends. The CDR3 contains 13 residues. The CDR3 sequence is CASRGTSNTEAFF. DNA of the CDR3: TGTGCCAGCAGGGGGACATCGAACACTGAAGCTTTCTTT.

The chain links TRBV5-5 to TRBJ2-5; no reliable D call. Per germline, CDR1 SGHKS and CDR2 YYEKEE (reference sequence). This CDR3 contains 14 residues. The V end lost 0 bases, the J end lost 1 base, and 7 bases lay between the germline ends. The CDR3 DNA reads TGTGCCAGCAGCTTGGGACGGATCCAAGAGACCCAGTACTTC. Its translation is CASSLGRIQETQYF.

This clone has only one observation. The chain is built from TRBV5-1 and TRBJ1-6; 8 nucleotides line up with TRBD1. J lost 9 bases, V lost 1 base, and 6 bases had no gene match. The CDR3 length is 15 residues. Germline V CDR1 and CDR2: SGHRS, YFSETQ. The CDR3 DNA is TGCGCCAGCAGCTTGCCGGACAGGGACTCTTCACCCCTCCACTTT. This gives the protein CASSLPDRDSSPLHF.

The chain carries TRBV5-8 and TRBJ2-7, with TRBD1 matching over 8 bases. The CDR3 is 14 residues long. Per the germline V gene, CDR1 is SGHTS and CDR2 is YDEGEE. V lost 4 bases and J lost 0; bases outside the gene matches: 3. CDR3 DNA sequence: TGTGCCAGCAGCAAGGGACAGGTCTCCTACGAGCAGTACGTC. Its protein product is CASSKGQVSYEQYV.

The chain employs TRBV27 and TRBJ2-7, with D maybe TRBD2 (6 bases). Germline V gene data show CDR1 as MNHEY and CDR2 as SMNVEV (reference sequence). V was shortened by 1 base and J by 4 bases, with 17 bases between the two germline ends. The CDR3 covers 16 residues. The CDR3 reads CASSLFRGPGDYEQYF. In DNA, the CDR3 is TGTGCCAGCAGTTTATTTCGGGGCCCGGGAGATTACGAGCAGTACTTC.

The chain uses TRBV7-9 and TRBJ1-5; 7 bases agree with TRBD1. The CDR3 loop spans 14 amino acids. V trimming: 4 bases; J trimming: 7 bases; junction bases outside the gene matches: 7. Germline V gives CDR1 SEHNR, CDR2 FQNEAQ (reference sequence). The CDR3 nucleotides are TGTGCCAGCAGCTCCCAGACAGGGCGGCAGCCCCAGCATTTT. It is translated as CASSSQTGRQPQHF.

The rearrangement joins TRBV3-1 (or the pseudogene TRBV3-2) to TRBJ1-5; D is unclear. CDR3 length: 16 residues. The V gene's germline CDR1 is LGHDT and CDR2 YNNKEL (reference sequence). Between the trimmed V and J ends, which lost 1 base and 4 bases, there was a span of 14 bases. CDR3 nucleotides: TGTGCCAGCAGCCAAGGGCTTGCAGTCGCAAATCAGCCCCAGCATTTT. Translating it yields CASSQGLAVANQPQHF.

J is TRBJ1-6 and V is TRBV7-3, with D tentatively TRBD1 (5 bases). Germline V gene sequence: CDR1 SGHTA, CDR2 FQGTGA. The length of the CDR3 is 16 residues. V lost 0 bases to trimming and J lost 6 bases, with 12 bases between them. The CDR3 sequence: CASSLTEAGINSPLHF. Written as DNA, the CDR3 is TGTGCCAGCAGCTTAACGGAGGCAGGGATTAATTCACCCCTCCACTTT.